The clone carrying this T cell receptor (beta chain) was counted a single time. Its antigen is undetermined. CDR1 SGHRS and CDR2 YFSETQ come from the germline V gene. This CDR3 is 14 amino acids long. Between the trimmed V and J ends, which lost 4 bases and 3 bases, there was a span of 14 bases. With a J-beta primer mix and a sample-barcoded 5' primer, a second PCR ran 7 to 11 cycles. MiXCR, run by TCRdb on the 5' RACE reads, gives a single entry per CDR3 protein. The data show approximately 2,000,000 distinct CDR3 sequences, about two fifths seen once. The data derive from a study of blood T cells in healthy people across ages. General study findings and limits: Donors of long life had a larger count of naive CD4+ cells and greater diversity than aged donors.

The clonotype was recovered from a human donor in good health. The sample taken for sequencing was blood. This chain connects TRBV5-1 to TRBJ2-7, with D unclear. The CDR3 DNA reads TGCGCCAGCAGCATCCGGGCCCTTCTCTACGAGCAGTACTTC. Encoded protein: CASSIRALLYEQYF.